This record covers a single T cell receptor (beta chain). No antigen is known for it. This sample is part of a study of blood T cells in healthy people across ages. The germline V gene has CDR1 DFQATT and CDR2 SNEGSKA (reference sequence). The J segment lost 2 bases and the V segment lost 5 bases, leaving 9 bases of the junction unmatched. The CDR3 covers 14 residues. Together with a sample-barcoded 5' primer, a J-beta primer mix was included in a second PCR lasting roughly 6 to 12 cycles. MiXCR, applied by TCRdb to the 5' RACE reads, yields one record per CDR3 protein. Seen here are about 510,000 distinct CDR3 sequences, roughly a quarter observed once, and the top ten hold approximately 3.3%. Study outcomes and limitations: Naive T cell percentage showed a strong correlation with the diversity of TCR beta.

These same data were also listed under a study on T cells of mothers and their children. From that report: For related and unrelated pairs alike, thymic selection shapes TCR recombination output similarly. Related mother-child pairs shared slightly more overlap than unrelated pairs, but the difference was non-significant.

This clonotype was obtained from a boy aged 2 to 10 in good health. The sample consisted of blood. V usage is TRBV20-1 and J usage is TRBJ2-7; 7 nucleotides line up with TRBD2. CDR3 amino acids: CSASGTTGTYEQYF. The CDR3, as DNA: TGCAGTGCTTCCGGGACTACGGGGACCTACGAGCAGTACTTC.